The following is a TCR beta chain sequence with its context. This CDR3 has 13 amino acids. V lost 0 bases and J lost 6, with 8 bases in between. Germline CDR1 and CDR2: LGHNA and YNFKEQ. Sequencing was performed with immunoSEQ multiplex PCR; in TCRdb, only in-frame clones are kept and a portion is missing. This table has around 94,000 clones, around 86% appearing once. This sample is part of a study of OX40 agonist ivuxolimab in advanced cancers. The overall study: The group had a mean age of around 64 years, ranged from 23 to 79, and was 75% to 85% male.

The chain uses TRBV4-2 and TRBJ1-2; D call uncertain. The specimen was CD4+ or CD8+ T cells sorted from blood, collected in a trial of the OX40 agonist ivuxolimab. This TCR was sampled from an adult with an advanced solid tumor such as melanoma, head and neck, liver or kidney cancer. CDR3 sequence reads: CASSQDNEHGYTF. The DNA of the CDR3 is TGTGCCAGCAGCCAAGATAATGAACATGGCTACACCTTC.